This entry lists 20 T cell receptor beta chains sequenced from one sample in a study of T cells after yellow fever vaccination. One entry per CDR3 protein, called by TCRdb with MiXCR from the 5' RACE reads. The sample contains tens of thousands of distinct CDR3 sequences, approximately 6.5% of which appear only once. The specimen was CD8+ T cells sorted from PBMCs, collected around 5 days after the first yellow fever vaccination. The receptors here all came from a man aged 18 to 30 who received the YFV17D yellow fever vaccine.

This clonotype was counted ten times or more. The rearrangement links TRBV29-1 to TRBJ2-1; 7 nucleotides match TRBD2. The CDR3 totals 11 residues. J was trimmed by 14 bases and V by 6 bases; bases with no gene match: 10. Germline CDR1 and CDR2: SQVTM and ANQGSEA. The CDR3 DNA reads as TGCAGCGTAAGTCAGCGGGGCTCGGAGTTCTTC. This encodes CSVSQRGSEFF.

The CDR3 sequence: CASSAGTSGNPRRETQYF. CDR3 sequence (DNA): TGTGCCAGCAGTGCCGGGACTAGCGGAAACCCGCGCCGAGAGACCCAGTACTTC. The chain has TRBV12-3 or TRBV12-4 and TRBJ2-5; TRBD2 matches at 11 bases. V shed 5 bases, J shed 4 bases, and the junction held 15 bases outside the gene matches. This CDR3 region has 18 residues.

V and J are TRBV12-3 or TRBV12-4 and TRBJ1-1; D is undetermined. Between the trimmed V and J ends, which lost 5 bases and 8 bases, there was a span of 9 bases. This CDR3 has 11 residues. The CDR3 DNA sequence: TGTGCCAGCAGTGGATCGGGGGAAGCTTTCTTT. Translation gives CASSGSGEAFF.

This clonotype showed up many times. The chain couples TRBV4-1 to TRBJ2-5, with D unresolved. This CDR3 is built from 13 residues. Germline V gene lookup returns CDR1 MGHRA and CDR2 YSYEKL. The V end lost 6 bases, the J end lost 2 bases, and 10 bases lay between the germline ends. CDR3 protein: CASSWTGQETQYF. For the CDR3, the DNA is TGCGCCAGCAGTTGGACCGGGCAAGAGACCCAGTACTTC.

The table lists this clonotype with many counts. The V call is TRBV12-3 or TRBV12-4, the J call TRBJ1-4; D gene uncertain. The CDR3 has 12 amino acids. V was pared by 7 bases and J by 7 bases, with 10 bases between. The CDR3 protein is CASTHEGEKLFF. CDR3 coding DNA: TGTGCCAGCACCCACGAGGGTGAAAAACTGTTTTTT.

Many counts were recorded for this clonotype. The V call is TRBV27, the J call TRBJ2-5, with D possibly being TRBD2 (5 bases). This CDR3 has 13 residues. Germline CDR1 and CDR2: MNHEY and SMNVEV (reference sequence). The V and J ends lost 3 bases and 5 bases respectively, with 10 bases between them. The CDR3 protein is CASSLGWEETQYF. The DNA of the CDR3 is TGTGCCAGCAGTTTGGGTTGGGAGGAGACCCAGTACTTC.

CDR3 in DNA: TGTGCCAGCAGTTTCTGGTCGGGAGGGGAGAACACCGGGGAGCTGTTTTTT. It translates to CASSFWSGGENTGELFF. J is TRBJ2-2 and V is TRBV28; 8 nucleotides agree with TRBD2. The CDR3 spans 17 residues. CDR1 is MDHEN and CDR2 is SYDVKM in the germline V gene. V dropped 3 bases and J dropped 1; count of bases not matched to a gene: 7. Full variable domain (rest looked up from reference TRBV28 and TRBJ2-2): DVKVTQSSRYLVKRTGEKVFLECVQDMDHENMFWYRQDPGLGLRLIYFSYDVKMKEKGDIPEGYSVSREKKERFSLILESASTNQTSMYLCASSFWSGGENTGELFFGEGSRLTVL.

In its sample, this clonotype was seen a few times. For the CDR3, the DNA is TGTGCCAGCAGCGTAGGGACAGGACGCTCTGGAAACACCATATATTTT. Translating gives CASSVGTGRSGNTIYF. The chain joins TRBV9 to TRBJ1-3; 7 bases align to TRBD1. Unmatched junction bases numbered 3, after V lost 0 bases and J lost 0 bases. Germline lookup yields CDR1 SGDLS and CDR2 YYNGEE. The CDR3 is 16 residues long.

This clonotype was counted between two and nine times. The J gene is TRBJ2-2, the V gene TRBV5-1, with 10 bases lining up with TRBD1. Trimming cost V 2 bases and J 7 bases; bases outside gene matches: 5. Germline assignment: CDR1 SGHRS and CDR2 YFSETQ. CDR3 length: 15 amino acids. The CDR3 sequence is CASSFGTGEGGELFF. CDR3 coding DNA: TGCGCCAGCAGCTTCGGGACAGGGGAAGGCGGGGAGCTGTTTTTT. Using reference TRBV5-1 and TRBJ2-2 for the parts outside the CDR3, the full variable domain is KAGVTQTPRYLIKTRGQQVTLSCSPISGHRSVSWYQQTPGQGLQFLFEYFSETQRNKGNFPGRFSGRQFSNSRSEMNVSTLELGDSALYLCASSFGTGEGGELFFGEGSRLTVL.

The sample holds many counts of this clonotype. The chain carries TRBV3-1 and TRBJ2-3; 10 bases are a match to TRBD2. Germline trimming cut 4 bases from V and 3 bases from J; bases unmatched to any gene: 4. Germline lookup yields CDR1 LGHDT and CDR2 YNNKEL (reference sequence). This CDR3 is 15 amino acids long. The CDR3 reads CASSPAGGPTDTQYF. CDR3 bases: TGTGCCAGCAGCCCAGCGGGGGGGCCGACAGATACGCAGTATTTT.

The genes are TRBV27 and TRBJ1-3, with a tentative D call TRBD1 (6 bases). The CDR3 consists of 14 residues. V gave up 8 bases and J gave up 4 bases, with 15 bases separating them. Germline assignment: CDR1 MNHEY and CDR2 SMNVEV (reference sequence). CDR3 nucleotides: TGTGCCAGCTGGAAGGGGGGGTACGGAAACACCATATATTTT. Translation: CASWKGGYGNTIYF.

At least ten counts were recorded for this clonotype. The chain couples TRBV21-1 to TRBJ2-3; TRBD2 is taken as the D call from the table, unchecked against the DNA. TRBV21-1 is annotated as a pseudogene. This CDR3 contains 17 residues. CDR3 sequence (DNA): TGTGCCAGCAGCAAAGGGAATGCTAGCGGGGTCGCGGATACGCAGTATTTT. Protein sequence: CASSKGNASGVADTQYF.

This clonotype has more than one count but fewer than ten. In DNA form, the CDR3 reads TGTGCCAGCAGCTTAGGTGGAACAGGGGTTTGGGAGCAGTACGTC. This encodes CASSLGGTGVWEQYV. V is TRBV7-9 and J is TRBJ2-7, with 7 bases fitting TRBD1. CDR1 and CDR2 from the germline V gene are SEHNR and FQNEAQ (reference sequence). The J segment lost 7 bases and the V segment lost 1 base, leaving 10 bases of the junction unmatched. The length of the CDR3 is 15 residues.

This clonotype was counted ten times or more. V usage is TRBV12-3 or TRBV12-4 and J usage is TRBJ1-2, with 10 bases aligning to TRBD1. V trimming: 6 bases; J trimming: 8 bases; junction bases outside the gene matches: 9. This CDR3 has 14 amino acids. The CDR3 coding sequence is TGTGCCAGCAGAGCGACGACAGGGGGCAGGGGCTACACCTTC. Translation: CASRATTGGRGYTF.

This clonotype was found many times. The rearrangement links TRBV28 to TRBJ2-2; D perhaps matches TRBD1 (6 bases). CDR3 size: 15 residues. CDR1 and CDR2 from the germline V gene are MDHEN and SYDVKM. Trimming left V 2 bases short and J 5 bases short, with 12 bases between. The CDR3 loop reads CASSLQRGTTGELFF. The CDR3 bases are TGTGCCAGCAGTTTACAAAGGGGGACGACCGGGGAGCTGTTTTTT.

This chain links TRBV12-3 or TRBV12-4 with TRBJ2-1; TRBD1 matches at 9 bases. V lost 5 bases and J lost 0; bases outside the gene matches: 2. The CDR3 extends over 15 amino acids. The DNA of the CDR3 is TGTGCCAGCAGTGACAGGGGGAGCTCCTACAATGAGCAGTTCTTC. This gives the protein CASSDRGSSYNEQFF.

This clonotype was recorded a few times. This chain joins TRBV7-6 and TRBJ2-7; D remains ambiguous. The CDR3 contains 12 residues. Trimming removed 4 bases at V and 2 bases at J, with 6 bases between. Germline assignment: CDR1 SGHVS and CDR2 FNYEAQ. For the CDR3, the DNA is TGTGCCAGCAGCTCACTTCCCTACGAGCAGTACTTC. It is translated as CASSSLPYEQYF.

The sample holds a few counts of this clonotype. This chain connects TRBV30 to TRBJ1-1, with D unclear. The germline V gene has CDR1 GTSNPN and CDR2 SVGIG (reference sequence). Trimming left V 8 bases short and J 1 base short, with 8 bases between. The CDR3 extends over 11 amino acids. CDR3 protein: CAGSRNTEAFF. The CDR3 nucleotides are TGTGCCGGTTCGAGGAACACTGAAGCTTTCTTT.

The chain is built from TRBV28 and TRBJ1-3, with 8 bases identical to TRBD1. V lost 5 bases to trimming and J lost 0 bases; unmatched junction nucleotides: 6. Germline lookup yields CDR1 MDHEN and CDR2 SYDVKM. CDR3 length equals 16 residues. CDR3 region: CASSGRQGTSGNTIYF. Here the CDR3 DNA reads TGTGCCAGCAGTGGTCGACAGGGGACCTCTGGAAACACCATATATTTT.

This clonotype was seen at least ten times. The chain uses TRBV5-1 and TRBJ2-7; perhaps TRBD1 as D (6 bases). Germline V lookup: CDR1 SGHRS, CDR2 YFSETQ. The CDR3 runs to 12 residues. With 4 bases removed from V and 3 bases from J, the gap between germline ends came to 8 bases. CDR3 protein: CASSPRGYEQYF. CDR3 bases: TGCGCCAGCAGCCCCAGGGGCTACGAGCAGTACTTC.